This TCR beta chain was retrieved from a study of T cells in women clearing cervical HPV infection. Study-wide context: No precancer developed; the control's incident HPV16 infection cleared within 12 months. HLA type could not be excluded as a confounder. Study-wide findings and caveats: CIN3+ cases had significantly higher TCR repertoire richness than controls, but evenness did not differ.

The repertoire was sequenced with immunoSEQ multiplex PCR; TCRdb's copy has only in-frame clones and lacks some. The sample includes about 19,000 clones. The CDR3 covers 14 residues. Germline V gene lookup returns CDR1 SEHNR and CDR2 FQNEAQ (reference sequence). Comment on this clone: Antigen specificity is unknown. The junction and the germline gene differ at one end; a read error may be behind it. Read sequence stops 3 residues before the CDR3 end, and the germline J gene provides the missing end. Other DNA sequences within the sample encode an identical CDR3.

HPV was found by MY09/MY11 PCR and dot-blot genotyping. The clonotype was recovered from a woman between 18 and 70 years old with a cervical HPV16 infection that either progressed to CIN3+ or cleared (not recorded which). Sequences were obtained from blood buffy coat. This chain connects TRBV7-9 to TRBJ1-3; a weak D match, TRBD1 (5 bases). CDR3 DNA, as far as it was read: TGTGCCAGCAGCTTAGCTGGGACTGGAAACACG. The encoded protein is CASSLAGTGNT. The entire CDR3 protein is CASSLAGTGNTIYF.